These 28 T cell receptor beta chains came from one sample sequenced in a study of cytomegalovirus exposure and HLA in healthy donors. PCR primers comprised 60 Vbeta and 13 Jbeta primers. The protocol was immunoSEQ multiplex PCR, while the TCRdb copy is restricted to in-frame clones and leaves out a portion. The sample shows 200,000 or so clones, about four fifths of them seen only once. The material sequenced was PBMCs. The receptor source for this set is a woman in her thirties in good health and CMV-seropositive.

V gene TRBV6-4 combines with J gene TRBJ2-1, with 8 bases lining up with TRBD2. CDR1 is MRHNA, CDR2 SNTAGT, per germline. The junction had 11 bases not matched to a gene; V was cut back by 8 bases and J by 8 bases. This CDR3 has 14 residues. The CDR3: CASAREEGIDEQFF. CDR3 nucleotides: TGTGCCAGCGCGCGGGAGGAGGGGATCGATGAGCAGTTCTTC.

The CDR3, as DNA: TGTGCCAGCAGCTTAGCCAGGTCAAACCCCCTCTCCGAGCAGTACTTC. This codes for CASSLARSNPLSEQYF. The chain uses TRBV7-9 and TRBJ2-7; unclear D gene. With 0 bases removed from V and 6 bases from J, the gap between germline ends came to 18 bases. The CDR3 runs to 16 residues. The germline CDR1 and CDR2 sequences are SEHNR and FQNEAQ (reference sequence).

This clone occurred once. The V call is TRBV11-2, the J call TRBJ2-1; D unresolved. Per the germline V gene, CDR1 is SGHAT and CDR2 is FQNNGV. The CDR3 extends over 14 amino acids. The ends were cut back, 0 bases at V and 4 bases at J, with 7 bases in the middle. The CDR3 DNA sequence: TGTGCCAGCAGCTTAGAGAACGGGTACAATGAGCAGTTCTTC. Protein product: CASSLENGYNEQFF.

V gene TRBV21-1 combines with J gene TRBJ1-4. TRBV21-1 has pseudogene status. The CDR3 extends over 16 amino acids. The CDR3 reads CASSKAREAKVEKLFF. The DNA for the CDR3 is TGTGCCAGCAGCAAAGCGCGGGAGGCAAAAGTCGAAAAACTGTTTTTT.

In DNA, the CDR3 is TGTGCCAGCAGCTTGGGAGCGGGGGGGAGCACAGATACGCAGTATTTT. Translated: CASSLGAGGSTDTQYF. This rearrangement joins TRBV7-2 to TRBJ2-3, with TRBD2 matching 10 bases. The V gene's germline CDR1 is SGHTA and CDR2 FQGNSA. CDR3 length: 16 amino acids. The J segment lost 0 bases and the V segment lost 3 bases, leaving 3 bases of the junction unmatched.

This clone has only a few counts. At one of its ends the junction is not consistent with the germline gene, which may arise from a read error. The rearrangement uses TRBV7-7 and TRBJ2-1; D might be TRBD2 (6 bases). This CDR3 is built from 15 residues. Germline CDR1 SSHAT, CDR2 FNYEAQ (reference sequence). The CDR3 loop is CASSLSGQKYNEQFF. CDR3 bases: TGTGCTAGCAGCTTAAGCGGGCAAAAGTACAATGAGCAGTTCTTC. The variable domain in full, completed from reference TRBV7-7 and TRBJ2-1, reads GAGVSQSPRYKVTKRGQDVTLRCDPISSHATLYWYQQALGQGPEFLTYFNYEAQPDKSGLPSDRFSAERPEGSISTLTIQRTEQRDSAMYRCASSLSGQKYNEQFFGPGTRLTVL.

The chain recombines TRBV6-1 with TRBJ2-3; 7 bases are a match to TRBD1. In germline, CDR1 is MNHNS, CDR2 SASEGT. Trimming removed 4 bases from V and 2 bases from J; junction bases left unmatched: 6. This CDR3 has 15 amino acids. For the CDR3, the DNA is TGTGCCAGCAGTGTCCGGGACAGATACACAGATACGCAGTATTTT. It specifies CASSVRDRYTDTQYF.

V gene TRBV6-5 combines with J gene TRBJ2-3, with TRBD2 matching 12 bases. With V trimmed by 8 bases and J by 7 bases, 10 bases remained unmatched. The CDR3 spans 15 residues. Germline V lookup: CDR1 MNHEY, CDR2 SVGAGI. The CDR3 is CASRRTSGIGHTQYF. The DNA for the CDR3 is TGTGCCAGCCGGCGGACTAGCGGGATCGGCCATACGCAGTATTTT.

V and J are TRBV6-5 and TRBJ2-1; a possible D gene is TRBD2 (6 bases). The CDR3 spans 14 residues. The germline CDR1 and CDR2 sequences are MNHEY and SVGAGI. V shed 1 base and J shed 9 bases, with 13 bases lying between them. DNA of the CDR3: TGTGCCAGCAGTTACTATCGACTAGTAAGTGAGCAGTTCTTC. Residues: CASSYYRLVSEQFF.

The rearrangement joins TRBV7-2 to TRBJ2-7; D is ambiguous. Germline V lookup: CDR1 SGHTA, CDR2 FQGNSA. The CDR3 is 12 residues long. The V end was cut by 6 bases, the J end by 4 bases, with 10 bases between. The CDR3 DNA sequence: TGTGCCAGCAGAGAGGCCGGGTACGAGCAGTACTTC. Translating it yields CASREAGYEQYF.

The chain links TRBV27 to TRBJ1-2; 8 bases agree with TRBD1. This CDR3 has 15 residues. Trimming cost V 4 bases and J 0 bases; bases outside gene matches: 4. Per the germline V gene, CDR1 is MNHEY and CDR2 is SMNVEV (reference sequence). In DNA form, the CDR3 reads TGTGCCAGCAGTTCGACAGGGGAAACTAACTATGGCTACACCTTC. This codes for CASSSTGETNYGYTF.

The V and J genes are TRBV11-2 and TRBJ2-5; D ambiguous. Trimming removed 0 bases at V and 7 bases at J, with 12 bases between. The CDR3 totals 14 residues. In germline, CDR1 is SGHAT, CDR2 FQNNGV. CDR3 amino acids: CASSLDFARRTQYF. DNA of the CDR3: TGTGCCAGCAGCTTAGATTTTGCCAGGCGGACCCAGTACTTC.

Turning to this clone: The DNA is omitted, as the CDR3 cannot be located on it reliably, and the CDR3 follows TCRdb's listing. The chain recombines TRBV18 with TRBJ2-2; the DNA was not used to check the table's D call, TRBD2. Germline V gives CDR1 KGHSH, CDR2 LQKENI. Including both end residues, the CDR3 is 12 amino acids long. This chain's CDR3 is CASSLRAGELFF.

The gene calls are TRBV10-1 and TRBJ1-1; D possibly corresponds to TRBD1 (5 bases). Germline lookup yields CDR1 WNHNN and CDR2 SYGVQD (reference sequence). Trimming cost V 4 bases and J 0 bases, with 6 bases left between them. The CDR3 is made up of 13 amino acids. The CDR3 here is CASSGQLNTEAFF. The CDR3 DNA is TGCGCCAGCAGTGGACAGTTGAACACTGAAGCTTTCTTT.

This sequence joins TRBV5-5 and TRBJ2-7, with 12 bases matching TRBD1. The trim removed 2 bases at V and 9 bases at J, leaving 3 bases unmatched. The germline V gene encodes CDR1 SGHKS and CDR2 YYEKEE (reference sequence). CDR3 length: 13 amino acids. CDR3 bases: TGTGCCAGCAGCTTTGGGACAGGGGGCTGGCAGTACTTC. Encoded protein: CASSFGTGGWQYF.

This clone turned up a few times. The CDR3 DNA reads TGTGCCAGCAGCTTGGGCCGGGACCAAGAGACCCAGTACTTC. Translating gives CASSLGRDQETQYF. V is TRBV5-6 and J is TRBJ2-5; no clear D. This CDR3 region has 14 residues. Trimming took 0 bases from V and 0 from J, leaving 6 bases between them. Germline V gene lookup returns CDR1 SGHDT and CDR2 YYEEEE.

This chain links TRBV27 with TRBJ2-7; D unresolved. The ends were cut back, 0 bases at V and 7 bases at J, with 13 bases in the middle. Per the germline V gene, CDR1 is MNHEY and CDR2 is SMNVEV (reference sequence). The CDR3 spans 14 residues. The CDR3 coding sequence is TGTGCCAGCAGTTTATCGCCGCCGGGTGCGGAGCAGTACTTC. As protein: CASSLSPPGAEQYF.

The chain recombines TRBV6-5 with TRBJ2-7; unclear D gene. The V and J ends lost 4 bases and 6 bases respectively, with 7 bases between them. The CDR3 extends over 11 amino acids. Germline V CDR1 and CDR2: MNHEY, SVGAGI. CDR3 protein: CASSSASEQYF. The DNA for the CDR3 is TGTGCCAGCAGTTCCGCGAGCGAGCAGTACTTC.

V and J are TRBV6-4 and TRBJ2-1; perhaps TRBD2 as D (6 bases). This CDR3 has 13 residues. Germline values: CDR1 MRHNA, CDR2 SNTAGT. V lost 6 bases to trimming and J lost 10 bases, with 16 bases between them. CDR3 in amino acids: CASSRSGQGEQFF. CDR3 nucleotides: TGTGCCAGCAGCCGTAGCGGCCAAGGGGAGCAGTTCTTC.

This clone came up once. The chain carries TRBV10-3 and TRBJ1-1; a weak D match, TRBD1 (6 bases). The CDR3 contains 14 residues. V lost 6 bases and J 2 bases, leaving 13 bases between the germline ends. From germline, CDR1 is ENHRY and CDR2 SYGVKD. The CDR3 coding sequence is TGTGCCATCAGACAGGGATCGGACAACACTGAAGCTTTCTTT. Encoded protein: CAIRQGSDNTEAFF.

The chain is built from TRBV4-1 and TRBJ1-6; maybe TRBD1 (6 bases). Germline CDR1 is MGHRA and CDR2 is YSYEKL. V was cut by 1 base and J by 8 bases, with 12 bases left in between. The CDR3 is 15 residues long. The CDR3 region has the DNA TGCGCCAGCAGCCAAGGCCCAGGGGTACATTCACCCCTCCACTTT. It translates to CASSQGPGVHSPLHF.

The chain combines TRBV6-5 with TRBJ1-5; D gene uncertain. Germline V gene sequence: CDR1 MNHEY, CDR2 SVGAGI. The CDR3 sequence is 13 residues long. V lost 10 bases and J lost 2, with 12 bases in between. The CDR3 DNA reads as TGTGCCACCTCGAGTTTGGGCAATCAGCCCCAGCATTTT. It translates to CATSSLGNQPQHF.

This chain joins TRBV7-9 and TRBJ2-3; D gene uncertain. Germline V gene sequence: CDR1 SEHNR, CDR2 FQNEAQ (reference sequence). This CDR3 has 12 residues. V lost 1 base and J lost 11, with 10 bases in between. The chain's CDR3 is CASSLVDSQQYF. The CDR3 DNA sequence: TGTGCCAGCAGCTTAGTAGACTCGCAGCAGTATTTT.

This clone turned up a few times. The rearrangement uses TRBV2 and TRBJ1-2; possible D gene TRBD1, 5 bases. The CDR3 consists of 14 residues. Germline V gene sequence: CDR1 SNHLY, CDR2 FYNNEI. The germline V and J ends were trimmed by 7 bases and 8 bases, with 20 bases remaining between them. The CDR3, as DNA: TGTGCCAGCAAACCCCTAACCAGGGAACAGGGCTACACCTTC. Its protein is CASKPLTREQGYTF. Variable domain in full (rest from reference TRBV2 and TRBJ1-2): EPEVTQTPSHQVTQMGQEVILRCVPISNHLYFYWYRQILGQKVEFLVSFYNNEISEKSEIFDDQFSVERPDGSNFTLKIRSTKLEDSAMYFCASKPLTREQGYTFGSGTRLTVV.

This rearrangement joins TRBV5-4 to TRBJ1-2; 9 bases match TRBD1. The CDR3 has 13 residues. Germline trimming cut 9 bases from V and 8 bases from J; bases unmatched to any gene: 11. Looked up from germline, CDR1 is SGHNT and CDR2 is YYREEE (reference sequence). The CDR3 reads CATKQGAPGGYTF. CDR3 bases: TGTGCCACGAAACAGGGGGCGCCTGGGGGCTACACCTTC.

This clone appeared a few times. The V and J genes are TRBV10-3 and TRBJ1-2, with TRBD1 identical over 7 bases. With V trimmed by 6 bases and J by 6 bases, 10 bases remained unmatched. Germline lookup yields CDR1 ENHRY and CDR2 SYGVKD. The CDR3 covers 14 residues. CDR3 nucleotides: TGTGCCATCAGCCGATCCACAGGGGTTGATGGCTACACCTTC. Amino acid sequence: CAISRSTGVDGYTF.

This CDR3 is CASSLGGLEIYEQYF. The DNA of the CDR3 is TGTGCCAGCAGCTTAGGGGGGCTCGAAATCTACGAGCAGTACTTC. The rearrangement links TRBV7-9 to TRBJ2-7, with D tentatively TRBD1 (6 bases). The CDR3 covers 15 residues. Germline-derived CDR1 and CDR2 are SEHNR and FQNEAQ (reference sequence). Trimming stripped 1 base from V and 3 bases from J, with 13 bases between. The full variable domain, with the rest looked up from reference TRBV7-9 and TRBJ2-7, is DTGVSQNPRHKITKRGQNVTFRCDPISEHNRLYWYRQTLGQGPEFLTYFQNEAQLEKSRLLSDRFSAERPKGSFSTLEIQRTEQGDSAMYLCASSLGGLEIYEQYFGPGTRLTVT.

The chain links TRBV9 to TRBJ1-2, with unresolved D. Per germline, CDR1 SGDLS and CDR2 YYNGEE. There are 12 residues in the CDR3. Trimming left V 2 bases short and J 8 bases short, with 10 bases between. In DNA, the CDR3 is TGTGCCAGCAGCGTCCGGGCGGGAGGCTACACCTTC. Its protein product is CASSVRAGGYTF.